Listed below are T cell receptor beta chains from one sample, sequenced in a study of blood T cell repertoires in COVID-19. Measured with immunoSEQ multiplex PCR; TCRdb has only the in-frame clones, and not every one. The table includes 150,000 to 200,000 clones, roughly nine tenths detected once. The sequenced material came from peripheral blood. The receptor source for this set is a woman aged 30 to 39 with active or convalescent COVID-19. Each CDR3 is given with its conserved first and last residue. Fields, in order: J gene, V gene, D gene, clone size, CDR3 protein, CDR3 DNA. D genes are given only for firm matches. Size is omitted from some rows. Given values are once, few, many or a class for expanded clones.

j_gene: TRBJ1-2; v_gene: TRBV21-1; d_gene: NA; abundance: NA; CDR3aa: CASSKRRGLYGYTF; CDR3nt: TGTGCCAGCAGCAAACGGAGGGGCCTCTATGGCTACACCTTC
j_gene: TRBJ2-2; v_gene: TRBV20-1; d_gene: NA; abundance: NA; CDR3aa: CSASWGSRTGELFF; CDR3nt: TGCAGTGCTAGTTGGGGCAGCCGCACCGGGGAGCTGTTTTTT
j_gene: TRBJ1-5; v_gene: TRBV19; d_gene: TRBD1; abundance: NA; CDR3aa: CASRPGTGGLRGQPQHF; CDR3nt: TGTGCCAGTAGGCCCGGGACAGGGGGCCTCAGAGGCCAGCCCCAGCATTTT
j_gene: TRBJ1-1; v_gene: TRBV5-1; d_gene: NA; abundance: NA; CDR3aa: CASSLAGAVMDTEAFF; CDR3nt: TGCGCCAGCAGCTTGGCTGGGGCGGTGATGGACACTGAAGCTTTCTTT
j_gene: TRBJ2-1; v_gene: TRBV7-2; d_gene: TRBD2; abundance: NA; CDR3aa: CASSPGIGGSYNEQFF; CDR3nt: TGTGCCAGCAGCCCGGGGATTGGCGGGAGTTACAATGAGCAGTTCTTC
j_gene: TRBJ2-1; v_gene: TRBV4-2; d_gene: NA; abundance: NA; CDR3aa: CASSQEGQGILSSYNEQFF; CDR3nt: TGTGCCAGCAGCCAAGAGGGGCAGGGTATCTTGAGCTCCTACAATGAGCAGTTCTTC
j_gene: TRBJ2-2; v_gene: TRBV5-1; d_gene: NA; abundance: few; CDR3aa: CASSLVGSNTGELFF; CDR3nt: TGCGCCAGCAGCTTGGTCGGGAGTAACACCGGGGAGCTGTTTTTT
j_gene: TRBJ1-1; v_gene: TRBV6-5; d_gene: NA; abundance: once; CDR3aa: CASSYERGSEAFF; CDR3nt: TGTGCCAGCAGTTACGAGCGGGGATCTGAAGCTTTCTTT
j_gene: TRBJ1-3; v_gene: TRBV9; d_gene: NA; abundance: NA; CDR3aa: CASSSRHNSGNTIYF; CDR3nt: TGTGCCAGCAGCTCCCGACATAACTCTGGAAACACCATATATTTT
j_gene: TRBJ1-2; v_gene: TRBV11-3; d_gene: TRBD1; abundance: NA; CDR3aa: CASSLDDRDRGGYGYTF; CDR3nt: TGTGCCAGCAGCTTAGATGACCGGGACAGAGGAGGCTATGGCTACACCTTC
j_gene: TRBJ1-1; v_gene: TRBV29-1; d_gene: TRBD1; abundance: NA; CDR3aa: CSAGDRNTEAFF; CDR3nt: TGCAGCGCAGGGGACAGGAACACTGAAGCTTTCTTT
j_gene: TRBJ2-1; v_gene: TRBV7-2; d_gene: TRBD2; abundance: NA; CDR3aa: CASSLGTSPDEQFF; CDR3nt: TGTGCCAGCAGCTTGGGGACTAGCCCGGATGAGCAGTTCTTC
j_gene: TRBJ2-2; v_gene: TRBV5-1; d_gene: TRBD2; abundance: NA; CDR3aa: CASSSLAGGLTGELFF; CDR3nt: TGCGCCAGCAGCAGCCTAGCGGGAGGACTCACCGGGGAGCTGTTTTTT
j_gene: TRBJ2-1; v_gene: TRBV28; d_gene: NA; abundance: NA; CDR3aa: CASSLEGEPNEQFF; CDR3nt: TGTGCCAGCAGTTTAGAGGGTGAACCGAATGAGCAGTTCTTC
j_gene: TRBJ2-7; v_gene: TRBV5-6; d_gene: NA; abundance: NA; CDR3aa: CASSRGSYEQYF; CDR3nt: TGTGCCAGCAGCCGGGGGTCCTACGAGCAGTACTTC
j_gene: TRBJ1-2; v_gene: TRBV5-1; d_gene: NA; abundance: NA; CDR3aa: CASRRGQDLAYNINYGYTF; CDR3nt: TGCGCCAGCAGGCGCGGGCAGGACCTTGCCTACAACATAAACTATGGCTACACCTTC
j_gene: TRBJ1-4; v_gene: TRBV2; d_gene: NA; abundance: NA; CDR3aa: CASSESRATNEKLFF; CDR3nt: TGTGCCAGCAGTGAAAGCCGTGCAACTAATGAAAAACTGTTTTTT
j_gene: TRBJ1-1; v_gene: TRBV27; d_gene: NA; abundance: NA; CDR3aa: CASSLHNPPEAFF; CDR3nt: TGTGCCAGCAGTTTACACAATCCCCCTGAAGCTTTCTTT
j_gene: TRBJ1-5; v_gene: TRBV24-1; d_gene: NA; abundance: NA; CDR3aa: CATSPSTGGYNQPQHF; CDR3nt: TGTGCCACCAGCCCATCTACAGGAGGGTACAATCAGCCCCAGCATTTT
j_gene: TRBJ2-1; v_gene: TRBV9; d_gene: TRBD2; abundance: NA; CDR3aa: CASSATSGTSSYNEQFF; CDR3nt: TGTGCCAGCAGCGCGACTAGCGGGACGAGCTCCTACAATGAGCAGTTCTTC
j_gene: TRBJ1-1; v_gene: TRBV18; d_gene: NA; abundance: few; CDR3aa: CASSSTVIEAFF; CDR3nt: TGTGCCAGCTCATCGACAGTAATTGAAGCTTTCTTT
j_gene: TRBJ1-4; v_gene: TRBV2; d_gene: NA; abundance: NA; CDR3aa: CASREMLEKLFF; CDR3nt: TGTGCCAGCAGAGAGATGTTGGAAAAACTGTTTTTT
j_gene: TRBJ1-4; v_gene: TRBV27; d_gene: NA; abundance: once; CDR3aa: CASSLSGTYEKLFF; CDR3nt: TGTGCCAGCAGTTTATCGGGGACATATGAAAAACTGTTTTTT
j_gene: TRBJ2-6; v_gene: TRBV30; d_gene: TRBD1; abundance: once; CDR3aa: CAWGGVPGQGTSGANVLTF; CDR3nt: TGTGCCTGGGGCGGGGTCCCGGGACAGGGGACCTCTGGGGCCAACGTCCTGACTTTC
j_gene: TRBJ1-3; v_gene: TRBV29-1; d_gene: NA; abundance: NA; CDR3aa: CSVGFTGDAGNTIYF; CDR3nt: TGCAGCGTTGGATTTACAGGAGATGCTGGAAACACCATATATTTT
j_gene: TRBJ1-1; v_gene: TRBV19; d_gene: NA; abundance: NA; CDR3aa: CASSIVEGTEAFF; CDR3nt: TGTGCCAGTAGTATAGTGGAGGGCACTGAAGCTTTCTTT
j_gene: TRBJ1-1; v_gene: TRBV29-1; d_gene: TRBD1; abundance: NA; CDR3aa: CSVVGTAYEAFF; CDR3nt: TGCAGCGTTGTAGGGACAGCGTATGAAGCTTTCTTT
j_gene: TRBJ1-1; v_gene: TRBV5-6; d_gene: TRBD1; abundance: NA; CDR3aa: CASSTMTGWETEAFF; CDR3nt: TGTGCCAGCAGCACGATGACAGGGTGGGAAACTGAAGCTTTCTTT
j_gene: TRBJ2-5; v_gene: TRBV6-5; d_gene: TRBD1; abundance: NA; CDR3aa: CASSYSGTGGGETQYF; CDR3nt: TGTGCCAGCAGTTACTCAGGGACAGGGGGCGGAGAGACCCAGTACTTC
j_gene: TRBJ1-2; v_gene: TRBV12-3/TRBV12-4; d_gene: NA; abundance: NA; CDR3aa: CASSFLDSYGYTF; CDR3nt: TGTGCCAGCAGTTTCCTTGACAGCTATGGCTACACCTTC
j_gene: TRBJ1-2; v_gene: TRBV28; d_gene: NA; abundance: NA; CDR3aa: CASSPTSTGGYTF; CDR3nt: TGTGCCAGCAGTCCGACAAGTACAGGTGGCTACACCTTC
j_gene: TRBJ2-1; v_gene: TRBV5-1; d_gene: TRBD2; abundance: NA; CDR3aa: CASRLAGTSYNEQFF; CDR3nt: TGCGCCAGCAGACTAGCGGGGACGTCCTACAATGAGCAGTTCTTC
j_gene: TRBJ1-2; v_gene: TRBV7-2; d_gene: NA; abundance: NA; CDR3aa: CASSSPLGGNGYTF; CDR3nt: TGTGCCAGCAGCTCCCCTCTAGGGGGAAATGGCTACACCTTC
j_gene: TRBJ1-3; v_gene: TRBV11-2; d_gene: NA; abundance: NA; CDR3aa: CASSLIRGVQSGNTIYF; CDR3nt: TGTGCCAGCAGCTTAATCAGGGGAGTTCAGTCTGGAAACACCATATATTTT
j_gene: TRBJ2-1; v_gene: TRBV5-4; d_gene: TRBD2; abundance: once; CDR3aa: CASSSGLATSGNEQFF; CDR3nt: TGTGCCAGCAGCTCGGGACTAGCAACCTCGGGGAATGAGCAGTTCTTC
j_gene: TRBJ1-1; v_gene: TRBV3-1/TRBV3-2; d_gene: TRBD1; abundance: NA; CDR3aa: CASSHRQGPTEAFF; CDR3nt: TGTGCCAGCAGCCACAGACAGGGCCCTACTGAAGCTTTCTTT
j_gene: TRBJ1-4; v_gene: TRBV4-2; d_gene: NA; abundance: NA; CDR3aa: CASSLLGEGNEKLFF; CDR3nt: TGTGCCAGCAGCCTCCTGGGAGAAGGCAATGAAAAACTGTTTTTT
j_gene: TRBJ2-5; v_gene: TRBV2; d_gene: TRBD2; abundance: NA; CDR3aa: CASRDGTSSETQYF; CDR3nt: TGTGCCAGCAGGGACGGGACTAGCAGTGAGACCCAGTACTTC
j_gene: TRBJ2-2; v_gene: TRBV19; d_gene: TRBD2; abundance: NA; CDR3aa: CASSPIAGRYTGELFF; CDR3nt: TGTGCCAGTAGTCCTATAGCGGGAAGATACACCGGGGAGCTGTTTTTT
j_gene: TRBJ2-3; v_gene: TRBV30; d_gene: TRBD2; abundance: NA; CDR3aa: CAWSTGTSGGTDTQYF; CDR3nt: TGTGCCTGGAGTACCGGGACTAGCGGGGGGACAGATACGCAGTATTTT
j_gene: TRBJ1-1; v_gene: TRBV6-2/TRBV6-3; d_gene: TRBD1; abundance: NA; CDR3aa: CASSPGGKTFLNTEAFF; CDR3nt: TGTGCCAGCAGTCCAGGGGGCAAGACGTTCTTGAACACTGAAGCTTTCTTT
j_gene: TRBJ2-3; v_gene: TRBV11-2; d_gene: TRBD2; abundance: NA; CDR3aa: CASSLESASGSRADTQYF; CDR3nt: TGTGCCAGCAGCTTAGAATCGGCTAGCGGGAGTCGCGCAGATACGCAGTATTTT